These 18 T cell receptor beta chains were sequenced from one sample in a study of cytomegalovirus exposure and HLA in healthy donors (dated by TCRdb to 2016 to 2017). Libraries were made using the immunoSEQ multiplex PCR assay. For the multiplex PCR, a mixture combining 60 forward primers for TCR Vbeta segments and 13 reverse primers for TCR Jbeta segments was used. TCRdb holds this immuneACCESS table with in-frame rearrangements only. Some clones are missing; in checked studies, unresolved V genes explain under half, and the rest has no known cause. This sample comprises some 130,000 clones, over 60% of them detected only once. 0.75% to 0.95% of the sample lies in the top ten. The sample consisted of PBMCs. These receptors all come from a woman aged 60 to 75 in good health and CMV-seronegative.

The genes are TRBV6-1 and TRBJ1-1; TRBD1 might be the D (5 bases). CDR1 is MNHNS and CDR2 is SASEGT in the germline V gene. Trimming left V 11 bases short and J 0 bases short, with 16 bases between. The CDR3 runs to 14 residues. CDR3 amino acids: CAGKEGLMNTEAFF. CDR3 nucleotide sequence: TGTGCCGGAAAGGAGGGGCTCATGAACACTGAAGCTTTCTTT.

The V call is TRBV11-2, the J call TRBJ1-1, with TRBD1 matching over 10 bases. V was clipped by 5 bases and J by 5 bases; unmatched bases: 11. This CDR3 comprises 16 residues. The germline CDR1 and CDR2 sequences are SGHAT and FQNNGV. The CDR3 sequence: CASSADRGVVRTEAFF. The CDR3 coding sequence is TGTGCCAGCAGCGCGGACAGGGGGGTTGTGAGGACTGAAGCTTTCTTT. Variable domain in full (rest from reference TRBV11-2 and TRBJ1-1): EAGVAQSPRYKIIEKRQSVAFWCNPISGHATLYWYQQILGQGPKLLIQFQNNGVVDDSQLPKDRFSAERLKGVDSTLKIQPAKLEDSAVYLCASSADRGVVRTEAFFGQGTRLTVV.

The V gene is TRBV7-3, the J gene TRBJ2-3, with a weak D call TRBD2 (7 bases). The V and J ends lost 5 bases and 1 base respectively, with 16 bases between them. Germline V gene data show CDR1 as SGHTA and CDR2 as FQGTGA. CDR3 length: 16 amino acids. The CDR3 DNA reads TGTGCCAGCAGCCCCGGGGGGCGGGGGCGCACAGATACGCAGTATTTT. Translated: CASSPGGRGRTDTQYF. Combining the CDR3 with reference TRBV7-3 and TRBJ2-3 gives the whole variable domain GAGVSQTPSNKVTEKGKYVELRCDPISGHTALYWYRQSLGQGPEFLIYFQGTGAADDSGLPNDRFFAVRPEGSVSTLKIQRTERGDSAVYLCASSPGGRGRTDTQYFGPGTRLTVL.

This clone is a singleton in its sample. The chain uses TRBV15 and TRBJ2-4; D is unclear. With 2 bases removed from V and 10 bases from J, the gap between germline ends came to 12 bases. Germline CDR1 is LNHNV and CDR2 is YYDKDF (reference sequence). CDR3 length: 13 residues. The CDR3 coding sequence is TGTGCCACCAGCAGATGGTTGTCCAGAATTCAGTACTTC. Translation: CATSRWLSRIQYF.

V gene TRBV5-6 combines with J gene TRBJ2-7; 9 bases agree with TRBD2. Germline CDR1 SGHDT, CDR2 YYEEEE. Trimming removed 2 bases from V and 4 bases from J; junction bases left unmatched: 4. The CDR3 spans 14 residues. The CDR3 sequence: CASSFLSGGYEQYF. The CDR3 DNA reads TGTGCCAGCAGCTTTTTAAGCGGGGGGTACGAGCAGTACTTC.

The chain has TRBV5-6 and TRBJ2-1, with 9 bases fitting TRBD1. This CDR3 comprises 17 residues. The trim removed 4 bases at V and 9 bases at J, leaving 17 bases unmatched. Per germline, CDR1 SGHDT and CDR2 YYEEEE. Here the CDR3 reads CASSPPPGTGNRGEQFF. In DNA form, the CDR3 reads TGTGCCAGCAGCCCACCCCCCGGGACAGGGAATCGGGGTGAGCAGTTCTTC.

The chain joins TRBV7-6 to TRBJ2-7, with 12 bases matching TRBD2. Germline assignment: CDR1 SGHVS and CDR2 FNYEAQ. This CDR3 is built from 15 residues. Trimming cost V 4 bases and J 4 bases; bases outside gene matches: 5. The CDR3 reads CASSSSSGRGYEQYF. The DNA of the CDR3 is TGTGCCAGCAGCTCATCTAGCGGGAGGGGATACGAGCAGTACTTC. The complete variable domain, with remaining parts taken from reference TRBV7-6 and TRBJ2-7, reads GAGVSQSPRYKVTKRGQDVALRCDPISGHVSLYWYRQALGQGPEFLTYFNYEAQQDKSGLPNDRFSAERPEGSISTLTIQRTEQRDSAMYRCASSSSSGRGYEQYFGPGTRLTVT.

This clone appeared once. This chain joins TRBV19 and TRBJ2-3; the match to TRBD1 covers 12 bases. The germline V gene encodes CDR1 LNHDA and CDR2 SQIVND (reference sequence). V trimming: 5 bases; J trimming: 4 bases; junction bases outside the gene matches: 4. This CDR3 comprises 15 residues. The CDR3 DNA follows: TGTGCCAGTAGTTACGGGACAGGGGGCGCAGATACGCAGTATTTT. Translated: CASSYGTGGADTQYF.

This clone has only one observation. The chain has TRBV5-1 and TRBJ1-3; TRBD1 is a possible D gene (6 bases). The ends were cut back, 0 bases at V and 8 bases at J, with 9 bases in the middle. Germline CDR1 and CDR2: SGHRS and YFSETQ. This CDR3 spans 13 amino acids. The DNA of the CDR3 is TGCGCCAGCAGCTTGGCCCCAGGGGACACCATATATTTT. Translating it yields CASSLAPGDTIYF.

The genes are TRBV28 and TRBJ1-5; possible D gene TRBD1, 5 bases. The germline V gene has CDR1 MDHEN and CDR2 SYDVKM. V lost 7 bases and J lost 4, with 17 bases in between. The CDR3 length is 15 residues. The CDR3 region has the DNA TGTGCCAGCACCACCCGGGGGTTCGGTAATCAGCCCCAGCATTTT. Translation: CASTTRGFGNQPQHF.

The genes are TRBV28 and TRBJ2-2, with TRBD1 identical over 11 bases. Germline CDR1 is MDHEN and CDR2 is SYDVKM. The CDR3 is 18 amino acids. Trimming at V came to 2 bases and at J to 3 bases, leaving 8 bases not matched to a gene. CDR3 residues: CASSLIGQGASDTGELFF. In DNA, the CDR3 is TGTGCCAGCAGTTTAATAGGACAGGGGGCCTCGGACACCGGGGAGCTGTTTTTT.

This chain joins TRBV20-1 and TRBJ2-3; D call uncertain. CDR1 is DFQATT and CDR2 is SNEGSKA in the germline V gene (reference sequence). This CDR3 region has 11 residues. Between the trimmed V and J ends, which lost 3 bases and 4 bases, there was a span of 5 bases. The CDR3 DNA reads TGCAGTGCTAGTCGGGCAGATACGCAGTATTTT. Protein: CSASRADTQYF.

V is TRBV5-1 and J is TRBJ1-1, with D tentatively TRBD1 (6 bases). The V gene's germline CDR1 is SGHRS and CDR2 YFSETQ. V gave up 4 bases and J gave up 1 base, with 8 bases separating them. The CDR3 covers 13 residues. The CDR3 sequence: CASSKQGNTEAFF. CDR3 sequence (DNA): TGCGCCAGCAGCAAACAGGGGAACACTGAAGCTTTCTTT.

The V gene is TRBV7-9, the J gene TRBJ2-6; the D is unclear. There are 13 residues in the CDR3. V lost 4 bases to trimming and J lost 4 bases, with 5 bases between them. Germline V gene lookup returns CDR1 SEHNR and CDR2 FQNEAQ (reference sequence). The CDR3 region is CASSSSGANVLTF. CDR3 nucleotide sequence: TGTGCCAGCAGCTCCTCCGGGGCCAACGTCCTGACTTTC.

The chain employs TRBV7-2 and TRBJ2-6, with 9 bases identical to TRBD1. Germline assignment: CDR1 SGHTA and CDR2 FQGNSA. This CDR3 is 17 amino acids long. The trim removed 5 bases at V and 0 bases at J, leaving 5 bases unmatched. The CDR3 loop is CASSDGQGPSGANVLTF. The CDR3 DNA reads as TGTGCCAGCAGCGATGGACAGGGGCCCTCTGGGGCCAACGTCCTGACTTTC.

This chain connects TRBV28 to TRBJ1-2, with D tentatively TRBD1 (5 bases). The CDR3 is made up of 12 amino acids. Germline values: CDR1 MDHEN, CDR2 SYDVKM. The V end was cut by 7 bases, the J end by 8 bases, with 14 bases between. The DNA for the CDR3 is TGTGCCAGCACCCAAGGGGAATTCGGCTACACCTTC. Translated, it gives CASTQGEFGYTF.

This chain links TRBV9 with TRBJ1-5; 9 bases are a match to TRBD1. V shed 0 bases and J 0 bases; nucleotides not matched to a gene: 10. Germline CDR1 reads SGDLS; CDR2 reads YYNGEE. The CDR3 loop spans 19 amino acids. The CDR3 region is CASSVVGTGLVFSNQPQHF. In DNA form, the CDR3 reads TGTGCCAGCAGCGTAGTTGGGACAGGGCTTGTCTTTAGCAATCAGCCCCAGCATTTT.

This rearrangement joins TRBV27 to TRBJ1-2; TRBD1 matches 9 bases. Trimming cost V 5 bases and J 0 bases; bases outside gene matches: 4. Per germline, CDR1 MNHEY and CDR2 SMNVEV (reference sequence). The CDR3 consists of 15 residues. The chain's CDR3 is CASSPRTGANYGYTF. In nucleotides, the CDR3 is TGTGCCAGCAGTCCCCGGACAGGGGCTAACTATGGCTACACCTTC.